The clone carrying this T cell receptor beta chain has just a few counts. Its antigen is unknown. This sample was included in a study of cytomegalovirus exposure and HLA in healthy donors. Study-level findings and limits: Some V segments, TRBV6-2 and TRBV6-3 among them, were indistinguishable and were therefore excluded.

CDR1 and CDR2 (germline): SGHTA, FQGNSA. Trimming shortened V by 4 bases and J by 2 bases, and 13 bases separated the two germline ends. There are 15 residues in the CDR3. PCR employed 60 Vbeta and 13 Jbeta primers. Data came from immunoSEQ multiplex PCR; TCRdb stores just in-frame clones and leaves some out. The table records under 200,000 clones, around 73% of them present only once. The sample was PBMCs. The chain joins TRBV7-2 to TRBJ2-3, with a tentative D call TRBD2 (5 bases). The TCR originated in a woman between 18 and 29 years old in good health and CMV-seropositive. As DNA, the CDR3 is TGTGCCAGCAGCTCCAATCGGGGTCCCACAGATACGCAGTATTTT. It is translated as CASSSNRGPTDTQYF.